The 20 T cell receptor beta chains below were found in one sample sequenced in a study of T-cell memory formation after mild COVID-19. TCRdb reanalysed the 5' RACE reads using MiXCR and keeps one entry per CDR3 protein. The sample lists 360,000 or so distinct CDR3 sequences; around 30% were seen once. The sample comprised PBMCs or a T cell subset sorted from them (not recorded which). These TCRs come from an adult woman who had mild COVID-19 (a few samples of this study predate the infection). Cell type and time point are not known.

The chain uses TRBV4-3 and TRBJ2-3; D perhaps matches TRBD2 (6 bases). Per germline, CDR1 LGHNA and CDR2 YSLEER. The CDR3 is 16 residues long. The V gene lost 0 bases and the J gene lost 0 bases, with 10 bases spanning the gap. The CDR3 here is CASSQDWGESTDTQYF. The CDR3 DNA reads TGCGCCAGCAGCCAAGACTGGGGGGAGAGCACAGATACGCAGTATTTT.

The V call is TRBV5-1, the J call TRBJ2-5, with a tentative D call TRBD2 (6 bases). The germline V and J ends were trimmed by 4 bases and 4 bases, with 17 bases remaining between them. This CDR3 is 15 amino acids long. Germline V gene sequence: CDR1 SGHRS, CDR2 YFSETQ. CDR3 nucleotides: TGCGCCAGCAGCAGAGAGGGACTGACGAGAGAGACCCAGTACTTC. It specifies CASSREGLTRETQYF.

The V call is TRBV9, the J call TRBJ2-5; the match to TRBD2 covers 9 bases. This CDR3 spans 15 amino acids. CDR1 is SGDLS and CDR2 is YYNGEE in the germline V gene. J lost 2 bases, V lost 0 bases, and 2 bases had no gene match. The CDR3 loop reads CASSVASGAQETQYF. The DNA for the CDR3 is TGTGCCAGCAGCGTAGCTAGCGGGGCACAAGAGACCCAGTACTTC.

This clonotype was detected ten times or more. This chain uses TRBV4-2 with TRBJ2-7; 8 nucleotides agree with TRBD2. There are 14 residues in the CDR3. V lost 0 bases, J lost 3 bases, and 1 base stayed unmatched. Per germline, CDR1 LGHNA and CDR2 YNFKEQ. CDR3 nucleotide sequence: TGTGCCAGCAGCCAAGAAAGCGGGAGCTACGAGCAGTACTTC. It specifies CASSQESGSYEQYF.

In nucleotides, the CDR3 is TGTGCCAGCAGCTTAGACCGGGAGGGTCAGTACTTC. As protein: CASSLDREGQYF. V gene TRBV7-9 combines with J gene TRBJ2-4; 8 bases are shared with TRBD2. Per germline, CDR1 SEHNR and CDR2 FQNEAQ (reference sequence). V was pared by 1 base and J by 12 bases, with 2 bases of the junction left unmatched. This CDR3 has 12 amino acids.

This chain joins TRBV6-5 and TRBJ2-5; TRBD2 aligns across 8 bases. V dropped 6 bases and J dropped 2; count of bases not matched to a gene: 8. The CDR3 has 15 residues. The germline V gene has CDR1 MNHEY and CDR2 SVGAGI. The CDR3 DNA sequence: TGTGCCAGCAGCCTCAGAGCGGGAGTTCAAGAGACCCAGTACTTC. This translates into CASSLRAGVQETQYF.

This chain joins TRBV12-3 or TRBV12-4 and TRBJ2-4; a weak D match, TRBD2 (7 bases). V lost 6 bases, J lost 1 base, and 19 bases lay in between. CDR3 length equals 17 residues. CDR3 region: CASRPRGGGSAKNIQYF. For the CDR3, the DNA is TGTGCCAGCAGGCCTCGGGGAGGGGGGTCGGCCAAAAACATTCAGTACTTC.

This clonotype was seen a few times. The V call is TRBV6-2 or TRBV6-3, the J call TRBJ2-1; 9 bases are a match to TRBD2. The ends lost 5 bases at V and 4 bases at J; junction bases unmatched: 3. The germline CDR1 and CDR2 sequences are MNHEY and SVGEGT. The CDR3 loop spans 14 amino acids. The CDR3 sequence: CASSGAGGYNEQFF. The DNA for the CDR3 is TGTGCCAGCAGTGGAGCGGGAGGTTACAATGAGCAGTTCTTC.

This clonotype was seen only a few times. This rearrangement joins TRBV4-2 to TRBJ2-7; D is perhaps TRBD1 (6 bases). Germline CDR1 LGHNA, CDR2 YNFKEQ. CDR3 length: 15 residues. The V end was cut by 0 bases, the J end by 3 bases, with 12 bases between. The CDR3 DNA follows: TGTGCCAGCAGCCAAGATAGGCAGGGGATCTACGAGCAGTACTTC. Protein sequence: CASSQDRQGIYEQYF.

This chain connects TRBV5-1 to TRBJ2-4; 7 nucleotides match TRBD1. The CDR3 covers 13 residues. V lost 7 bases, J lost 6 bases, and 7 bases stayed unmatched. CDR1 and CDR2 from the germline V gene are SGHRS and YFSETQ. CDR3 in DNA: TGCGCCAGCGGACAGGACAGTGGAAACATTCAGTACTTC. Translated: CASGQDSGNIQYF.

This clonotype was seen a handful of times. The rearrangement links TRBV24-1 to TRBJ2-7, with D possibly being TRBD2 (6 bases). The V and J ends lost 5 bases and 7 bases respectively, with 8 bases between them. This CDR3 is 11 amino acids long. Germline V gene data show CDR1 as KGHDR and CDR2 as SFDVKD. The CDR3 DNA reads TGTGCCACCAGTGTTGCGGGGGAGCAGTACTTC. It yields the protein CATSVAGEQYF.

J is TRBJ1-1 and V is TRBV5-6; a weak D match, TRBD1 (5 bases). V was shortened by 4 bases and J by 1 base, with 17 bases between the two germline ends. The CDR3 has 16 amino acids. In germline, CDR1 is SGHDT, CDR2 YYEEEE. The DNA of the CDR3 is TGTGCCAGCAGCCCGCTCGGGGGGAGGGAGAACACTGAAGCTTTCTTT. Translating it yields CASSPLGGRENTEAFF.

This clonotype appeared a few times. The rearrangement links TRBV24-1 to TRBJ2-7; D is possibly TRBD1 (6 bases). The germline V gene has CDR1 KGHDR and CDR2 SFDVKD. V shed 3 bases and J shed 2 bases, with 16 bases lying between them. CDR3 size: 16 residues. The CDR3 protein is CATSDPTGTKPYEQYF. CDR3 nucleotides: TGTGCCACCAGTGATCCAACAGGGACGAAACCCTACGAGCAGTACTTC.

This clonotype was observed a few times. V usage is TRBV5-1 and J usage is TRBJ1-1; a weak D match, TRBD1 (5 bases). Between the trimmed V and J ends, which lost 6 bases and 0 bases, there was a span of 12 bases. The CDR3 has 14 amino acids. The germline gives CDR1 SGHRS, CDR2 YFSETQ. The DNA for the CDR3 is TGCGCCAGCACCCAGGGCCCCATGAACACTGAAGCTTTCTTT. Its protein product is CASTQGPMNTEAFF.

The chain links TRBV7-2 to TRBJ2-6; TRBD2 agrees at 9 bases. Germline values: CDR1 SGHTA, CDR2 FQGNSA. This CDR3 spans 16 amino acids. J gave up 2 bases and V 7 bases, and 6 bases lay outside the gene matches. The CDR3, as DNA: TGTGCCAGCACCCTTAGCGGGGGAACTGGGGCCAACGTCCTGACTTTC. Its translation is CASTLSGGTGANVLTF.

The CDR3 protein is CASSLRREQDTQYF. CDR3 sequence (DNA): TGTGCCAGCAGCCTACGGCGGGAGCAAGATACGCAGTATTTT. V and J are TRBV7-2 and TRBJ2-3, with 7 bases aligning to TRBD2. Germline CDR1 SGHTA, CDR2 FQGNSA. The CDR3 extends over 14 amino acids. V gave up 5 bases and J gave up 5 bases; unmatched junction bases: 7. Full variable domain (missing parts from reference TRBV7-2 and TRBJ2-3): GAGVSQSPSNKVTEKGKDVELRCDPISGHTALYWYRQSLGQGLEFLIYFQGNSAPDKSGLPSDRFSAERTGGSVSTLTIQRTQQEDSAVYLCASSLRREQDTQYFGPGTRLTVL.

A few counts support this clonotype. The rearrangement links TRBV27 to TRBJ2-2; D is tentatively TRBD1 or TRBD2 (5 bases each). Germline V gives CDR1 MNHEY, CDR2 SMNVEV (reference sequence). Trimming stripped 2 bases from V and 2 bases from J, with 9 bases between. This CDR3 has 15 residues. The CDR3 reads CASSLGGFNTGELFF. CDR3 DNA: TGTGCCAGCAGTTTAGGGGGTTTTAACACCGGGGAGCTGTTTTTT.

This clonotype has a handful of counts. The chain couples TRBV5-1 to TRBJ2-2; TRBD1 matches 8 bases. Trimming removed 4 bases from V and 6 bases from J; junction bases left unmatched: 11. Per the germline V gene, CDR1 is SGHRS and CDR2 is YFSETQ. The length of the CDR3 is 16 residues. The DNA of the CDR3 is TGCGCCAGCAGCCAAAAGGGACAGGAGGCCGCCGGGGAGCTGTTTTTT. Encoded protein: CASSQKGQEAAGELFF. The complete variable domain, with remaining parts taken from reference TRBV5-1 and TRBJ2-2, reads KAGVTQTPRYLIKTRGQQVTLSCSPISGHRSVSWYQQTPGQGLQFLFEYFSETQRNKGNFPGRFSGRQFSNSRSEMNVSTLELGDSALYLCASSQKGQEAAGELFFGEGSRLTVL.

This clonotype was recorded a few times. CDR3 sequence: CATSDQGPRGANVLTF. CDR3 DNA sequence: TGTGCCACCAGTGATCAGGGGCCGAGGGGGGCCAACGTCCTGACTTTC. The gene calls are TRBV24-1 and TRBJ2-6; possible D gene TRBD1, 6 bases. The CDR3 sequence is 16 residues long. Germline V lookup: CDR1 KGHDR, CDR2 SFDVKD. With 3 bases removed from V and 4 bases from J, the gap between germline ends came to 12 bases.

This rearrangement joins TRBV10-3 to TRBJ1-2; D is uncertain. Trimming shortened V by 7 bases and J by 6 bases, and 15 bases separated the two germline ends. The germline CDR1 and CDR2 sequences are ENHRY and SYGVKD. The CDR3 has 13 residues. The chain's CDR3 is CAITTGPRDGYTF. The CDR3 bases are TGTGCCATCACTACCGGTCCACGGGATGGCTACACCTTC.